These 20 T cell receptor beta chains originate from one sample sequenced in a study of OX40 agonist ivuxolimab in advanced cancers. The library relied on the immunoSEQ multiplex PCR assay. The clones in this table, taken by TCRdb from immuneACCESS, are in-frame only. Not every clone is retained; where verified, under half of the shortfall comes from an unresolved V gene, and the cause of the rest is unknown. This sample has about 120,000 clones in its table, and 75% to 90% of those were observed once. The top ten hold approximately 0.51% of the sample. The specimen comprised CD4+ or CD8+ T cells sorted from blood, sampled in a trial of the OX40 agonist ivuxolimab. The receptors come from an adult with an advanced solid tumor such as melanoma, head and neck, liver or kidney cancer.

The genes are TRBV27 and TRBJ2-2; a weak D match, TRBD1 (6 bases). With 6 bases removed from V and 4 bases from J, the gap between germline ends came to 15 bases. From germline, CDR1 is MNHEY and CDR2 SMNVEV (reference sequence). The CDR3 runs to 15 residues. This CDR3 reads CASSTDRYSTGELFF. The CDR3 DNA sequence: TGTGCCAGCAGCACAGACAGGTACAGCACCGGGGAGCTGTTTTTT.

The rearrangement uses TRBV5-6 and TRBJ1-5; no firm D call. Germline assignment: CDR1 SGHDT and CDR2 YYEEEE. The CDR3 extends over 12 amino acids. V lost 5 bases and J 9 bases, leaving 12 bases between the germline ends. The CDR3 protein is CASSHAVGPQHF. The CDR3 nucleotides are TGTGCCAGCAGTCATGCTGTGGGGCCCCAGCATTTT.

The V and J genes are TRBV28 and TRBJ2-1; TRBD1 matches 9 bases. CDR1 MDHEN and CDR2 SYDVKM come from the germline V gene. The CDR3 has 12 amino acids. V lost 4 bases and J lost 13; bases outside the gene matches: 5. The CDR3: CASSSRTGAQFF. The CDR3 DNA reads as TGTGCCAGCAGTTCTCGGACAGGGGCTCAGTTCTTC. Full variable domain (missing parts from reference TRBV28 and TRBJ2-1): DVKVTQSSRYLVKRTGEKVFLECVQDMDHENMFWYRQDPGLGLRLIYFSYDVKMKEKGDIPEGYSVSREKKERFSLILESASTNQTSMYLCASSSRTGAQFFGPGTRLTVL.

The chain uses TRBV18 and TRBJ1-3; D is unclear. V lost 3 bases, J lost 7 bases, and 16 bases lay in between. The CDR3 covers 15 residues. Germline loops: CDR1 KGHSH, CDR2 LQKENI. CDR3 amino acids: CASSPGVSSRNTIYF. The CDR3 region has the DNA TGTGCCAGCTCACCGGGCGTATCATCACGGAACACCATATATTTT.

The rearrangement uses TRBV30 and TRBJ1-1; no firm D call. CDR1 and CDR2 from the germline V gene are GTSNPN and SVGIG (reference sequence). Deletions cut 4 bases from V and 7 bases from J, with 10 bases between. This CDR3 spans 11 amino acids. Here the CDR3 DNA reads TGTGCCTGGAATTCAGGCGGTGAAGCTTTCTTT. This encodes CAWNSGGEAFF.

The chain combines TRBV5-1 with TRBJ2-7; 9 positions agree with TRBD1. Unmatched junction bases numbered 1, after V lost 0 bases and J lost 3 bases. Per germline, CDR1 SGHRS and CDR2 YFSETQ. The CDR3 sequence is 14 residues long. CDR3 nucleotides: TGCGCCAGCAGCTTGGGGACAGGGGTCTACGAGCAGTACTTC. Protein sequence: CASSLGTGVYEQYF.

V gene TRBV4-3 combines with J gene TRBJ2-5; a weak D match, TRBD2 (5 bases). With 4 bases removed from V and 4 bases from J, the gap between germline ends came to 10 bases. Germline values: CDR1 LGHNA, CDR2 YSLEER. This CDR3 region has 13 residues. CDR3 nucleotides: TGCGCCAGCAGCCTGCTGGCGGGAGAGACCCAGTACTTC. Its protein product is CASSLLAGETQYF.

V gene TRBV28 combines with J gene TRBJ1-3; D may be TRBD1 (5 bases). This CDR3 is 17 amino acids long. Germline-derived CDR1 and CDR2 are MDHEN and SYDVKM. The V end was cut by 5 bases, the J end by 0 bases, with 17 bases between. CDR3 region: CASSGGTAAPSGNTIYF. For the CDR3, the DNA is TGTGCCAGCAGTGGGGGGACGGCAGCCCCCTCTGGAAACACCATATATTTT.

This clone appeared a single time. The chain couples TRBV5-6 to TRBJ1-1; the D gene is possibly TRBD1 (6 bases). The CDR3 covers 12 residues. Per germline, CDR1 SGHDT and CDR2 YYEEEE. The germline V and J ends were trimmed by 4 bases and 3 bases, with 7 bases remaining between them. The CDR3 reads CASSRTDTEAFF. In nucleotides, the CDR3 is TGTGCCAGCAGCCGGACAGACACTGAAGCTTTCTTT.

CDR3 in amino acids: CASSPPGTEETQYF. The CDR3 region has the DNA TGTGCCAGCTCACCACCGGGGACGGAGGAGACCCAGTACTTC. This chain joins TRBV18 and TRBJ2-5, with D perhaps matching TRBD1 or TRBD2 (5 bases each). The CDR3 has 14 residues. Germline V gene data show CDR1 as KGHSH and CDR2 as LQKENI. The germline V and J ends were trimmed by 0 bases and 5 bases, with 10 bases remaining between them.

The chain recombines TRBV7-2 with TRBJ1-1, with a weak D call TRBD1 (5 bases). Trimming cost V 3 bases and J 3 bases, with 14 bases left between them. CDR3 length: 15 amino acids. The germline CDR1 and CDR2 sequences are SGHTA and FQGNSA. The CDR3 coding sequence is TGTGCCAGCAGCTTCATCGGGGCGGGGTACACTGAAGCTTTCTTT. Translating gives CASSFIGAGYTEAFF. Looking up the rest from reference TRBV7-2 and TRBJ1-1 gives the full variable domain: GAGVSQSPSNKVTEKGKDVELRCDPISGHTALYWYRQSLGQGLEFLIYFQGNSAPDKSGLPSDRFSAERTGGSVSTLTIQRTQQEDSAVYLCASSFIGAGYTEAFFGQGTRLTVV.

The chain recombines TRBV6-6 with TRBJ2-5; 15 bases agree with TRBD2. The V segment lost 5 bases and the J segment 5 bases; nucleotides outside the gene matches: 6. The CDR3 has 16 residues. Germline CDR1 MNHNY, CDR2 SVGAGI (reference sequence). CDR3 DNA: TGTGCCAGCAGTGGGACTAGCGGGGGGACTTCGGAGACCCAGTACTTC. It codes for CASSGTSGGTSETQYF.

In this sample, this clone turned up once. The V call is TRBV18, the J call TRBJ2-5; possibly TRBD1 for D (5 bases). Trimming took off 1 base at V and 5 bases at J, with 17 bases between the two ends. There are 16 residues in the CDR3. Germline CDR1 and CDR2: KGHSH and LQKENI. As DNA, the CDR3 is TGTGCCAGCTCACCACGGGCTCAGGGTACGAGGGAGACCCAGTACTTC. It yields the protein CASSPRAQGTRETQYF.

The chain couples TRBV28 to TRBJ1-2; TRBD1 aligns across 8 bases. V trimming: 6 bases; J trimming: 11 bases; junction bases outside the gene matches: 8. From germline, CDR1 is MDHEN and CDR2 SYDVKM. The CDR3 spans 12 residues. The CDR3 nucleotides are TGTGCCAGCAGCGACAGGGGCGGACCGTACACCTTC. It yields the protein CASSDRGGPYTF.

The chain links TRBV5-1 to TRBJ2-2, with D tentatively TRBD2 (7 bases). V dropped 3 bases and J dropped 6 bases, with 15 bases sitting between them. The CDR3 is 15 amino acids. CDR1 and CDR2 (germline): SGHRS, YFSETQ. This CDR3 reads CASSSVGGGAGELFF. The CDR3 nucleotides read TGCGCCAGCAGCTCGGTGGGCGGGGGCGCCGGGGAGCTGTTTTTT.

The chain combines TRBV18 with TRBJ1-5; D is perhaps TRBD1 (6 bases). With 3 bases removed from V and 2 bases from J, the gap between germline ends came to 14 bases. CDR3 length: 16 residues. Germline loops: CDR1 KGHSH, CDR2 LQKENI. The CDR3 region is CASSPSQGPGNQPQHF. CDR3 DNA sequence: TGTGCCAGCTCACCTTCTCAGGGGCCGGGCAATCAGCCCCAGCATTTT.

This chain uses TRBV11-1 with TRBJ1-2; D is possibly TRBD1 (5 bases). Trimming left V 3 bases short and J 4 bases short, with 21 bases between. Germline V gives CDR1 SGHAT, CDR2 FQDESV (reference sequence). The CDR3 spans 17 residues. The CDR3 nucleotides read TGTGCCAGCAGCTTTATGCAGGGCGGAGGCGGGTCCTATGGCTACACCTTC. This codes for CASSFMQGGGGSYGYTF.

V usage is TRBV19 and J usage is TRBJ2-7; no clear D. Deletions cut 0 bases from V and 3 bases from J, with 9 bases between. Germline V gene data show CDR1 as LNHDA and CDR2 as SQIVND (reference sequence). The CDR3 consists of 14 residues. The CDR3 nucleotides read TGTGCCAGTAGTATAGATAGGACGGGCTACGAGCAGTACTTC. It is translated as CASSIDRTGYEQYF.

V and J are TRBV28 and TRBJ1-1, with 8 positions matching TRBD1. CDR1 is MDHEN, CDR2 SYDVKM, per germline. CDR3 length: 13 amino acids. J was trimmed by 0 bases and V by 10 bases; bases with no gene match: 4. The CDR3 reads CAIQGAMNTEAFF. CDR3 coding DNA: TGTGCCATCCAGGGGGCGATGAACACTGAAGCTTTCTTT.

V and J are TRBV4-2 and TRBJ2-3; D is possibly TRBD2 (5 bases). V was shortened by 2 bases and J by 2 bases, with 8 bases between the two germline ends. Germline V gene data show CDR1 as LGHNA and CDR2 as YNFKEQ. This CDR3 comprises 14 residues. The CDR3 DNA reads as TGTGCCAGCAGCCAATCTCGGGACACAGATACGCAGTATTTT. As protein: CASSQSRDTDTQYF.